A single sample gave rise to the 11 T cell receptor beta chains below, sequenced in a study of shared clonotypes between healthy human individuals. TCRdb's copy holds only in-frame clones and misses some; the assay was immunoSEQ multiplex PCR. The sample carries approximately 980,000 clones, approximately 76% recorded once. Sequenced material: memory CD4+ T cells sorted from blood. Regarding subset: CD45RA-negative fraction. The receptors shown here come from a man aged 18 to 30 in good health.

The chain combines TRBV6-1 with TRBJ1-2; D remains ambiguous. V lost 0 bases and J 0 bases, leaving 8 bases between the germline ends. This CDR3 region has 15 residues. Germline CDR1 and CDR2: MNHNS and SASEGT. CDR3 coding DNA: TGTGCCAGCAGTGAAGCGCTAACATCTAACTATGGCTACACCTTC. It is translated as CASSEALTSNYGYTF.

V gene TRBV10-3 combines with J gene TRBJ1-5, with D possibly being TRBD1 (6 bases). The CDR3 loop spans 14 amino acids. The V and J ends lost 4 bases and 9 bases respectively, with 16 bases between them. Germline CDR1 and CDR2: ENHRY and SYGVKD. The CDR3 sequence is CAISVGGADGPQHF. In DNA form, the CDR3 reads TGTGCCATCAGTGTAGGGGGTGCCGATGGGCCCCAGCATTTT.

Here the CDR3 reads CASSIGTGTSGYTF. The CDR3 DNA reads TGTGCCAGCAGCATTGGGACAGGTACCTCAGGCTACACCTTC. V and J are TRBV7-8 and TRBJ1-2, with 8 positions matching TRBD1. Trimming removed 5 bases from V and 8 bases from J; junction bases left unmatched: 10. Germline V gives CDR1 SGHVS, CDR2 FQNEAQ. This CDR3 is built from 14 residues.

This chain joins TRBV10-2 and TRBJ2-2, with D possibly being TRBD2 (6 bases). V was clipped by 0 bases and J by 6 bases, with 8 bases between them. The CDR3 has 14 amino acids. Germline-derived CDR1 and CDR2 are WSHSY and SAAADI. The CDR3 bases are TGCGCCAGCAGTGAGTCTGGAGGGGCCGGGGAGCTGTTTTTT. Translation gives CASSESGGAGELFF.

The gene calls are TRBV2 and TRBJ2-7; D is uncertain. Deletions cut 5 bases from V and 4 bases from J, with 3 bases between. CDR1 SNHLY and CDR2 FYNNEI come from the germline V gene. CDR3 length equals 10 residues. The CDR3 protein is CASSWYEQYF. The CDR3 bases are TGTGCCAGCAGTTGGTACGAGCAGTACTTC.

J is TRBJ2-7 and V is TRBV5-5; 7 nucleotides match TRBD1. This CDR3 is built from 15 residues. Germline V gene lookup returns CDR1 SGHKS and CDR2 YYEKEE (reference sequence). Trimming removed 1 base from V and 7 bases from J; junction bases left unmatched: 11. The CDR3 sequence is CASSLFSDRAGEQYF. The DNA of the CDR3 is TGTGCCAGCAGCTTGTTTTCTGACAGGGCTGGGGAGCAGTACTTC.

This clone was observed a handful of times. The CDR3 sequence is CASSPTDRAFYGYTF. In nucleotides, the CDR3 is TGTGCCAGCAGCCCAACAGACAGGGCCTTCTATGGCTACACCTTC. V gene TRBV28 combines with J gene TRBJ1-2, with TRBD1 matching 7 bases. Germline V gene data show CDR1 as MDHEN and CDR2 as SYDVKM. CDR3 length: 15 residues. Germline trimming cut 6 bases from V and 4 bases from J; bases unmatched to any gene: 11.

V is TRBV11-3 and J is TRBJ2-1; TRBD2 agrees at 10 bases. Germline loops: CDR1 SGHNT, CDR2 YENEEA. Unmatched junction bases numbered 5, after V lost 0 bases and J lost 9 bases. The CDR3 totals 15 residues. The CDR3 bases are TGTGCCAGCAGCTTAGAAGCTAGCGGGAGAAGTGAGCAGTTCTTC. Amino acids: CASSLEASGRSEQFF.

The chain has TRBV10-3 and TRBJ2-3; 15 bases agree with TRBD2. Trimming removed 10 bases from V and 4 bases from J; junction bases left unmatched: 6. The CDR3 loop spans 15 amino acids. In germline, CDR1 is ENHRY, CDR2 SYGVKD. The CDR3 coding sequence is TGTGCCACCTGGACTAGCGGGAGGGCCTCAGATACGCAGTATTTT. Translated: CATWTSGRASDTQYF.

The chain employs TRBV11-2 and TRBJ1-3, with D uncertain. CDR1 SGHAT and CDR2 FQNNGV come from the germline V gene. The CDR3 loop spans 13 amino acids. V dropped 0 bases and J dropped 11 bases, with 11 bases sitting between them. The CDR3 loop is CASSLDQVLSIYF. The CDR3 DNA follows: TGTGCCAGCAGCTTAGATCAAGTCCTCTCCATATATTTT.

Remarks on this clone: Other DNA variants within this sample encode the same CDR3. The V gene is TRBV6-1, the J gene TRBJ2-6; the D is unclear. This CDR3 comprises 13 residues. Deletions cut 4 bases from V and 0 bases from J, with 1 base between. Germline-derived CDR1 and CDR2 are MNHNS and SASEGT. Here the CDR3 DNA reads TGTGCCAGCAGTGGCTCTGGGGCCAACGTCCTGACTTTC. Translating it yields CASSGSGANVLTF.